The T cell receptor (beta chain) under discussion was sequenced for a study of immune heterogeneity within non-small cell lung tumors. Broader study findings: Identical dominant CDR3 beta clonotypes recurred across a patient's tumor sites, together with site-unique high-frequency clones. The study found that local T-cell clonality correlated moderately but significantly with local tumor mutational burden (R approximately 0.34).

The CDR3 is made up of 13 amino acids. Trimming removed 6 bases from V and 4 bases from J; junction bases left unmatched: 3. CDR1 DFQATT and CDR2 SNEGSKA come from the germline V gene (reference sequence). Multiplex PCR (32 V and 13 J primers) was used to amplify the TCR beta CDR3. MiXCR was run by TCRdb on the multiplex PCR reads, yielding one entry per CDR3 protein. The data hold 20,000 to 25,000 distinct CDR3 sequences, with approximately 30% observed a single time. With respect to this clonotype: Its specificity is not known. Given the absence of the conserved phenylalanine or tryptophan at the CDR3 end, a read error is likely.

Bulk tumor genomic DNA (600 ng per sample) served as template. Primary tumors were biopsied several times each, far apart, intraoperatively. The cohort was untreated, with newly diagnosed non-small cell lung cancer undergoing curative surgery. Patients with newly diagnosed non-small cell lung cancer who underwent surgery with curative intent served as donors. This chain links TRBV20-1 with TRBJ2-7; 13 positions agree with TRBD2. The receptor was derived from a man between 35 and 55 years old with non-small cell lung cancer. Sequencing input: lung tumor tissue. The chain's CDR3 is CSARTSGGYEQYL. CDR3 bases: TGCAGTGCCCGGACTAGCGGGGGATACGAGCAGTACCTC.